This TCR beta chain was observed in a study of low-dose radiotherapy and immunotherapy resistance in tumors (dated by TCRdb to between 2021 and 2023). About the study as a whole: In Cohort 1, 0.5 Gy per fraction was delivered every 2 weeks, and a total PTV dose of 6.5 Gy was prescribed. Patients were given nivolumab as a 240 mg flat dose every two weeks and ipilimumab at 1 mg/kg every six weeks, with both drugs delivered intravenously. Randomization of trial participants into treatment groups was not performed. Starting on cycle 1 day 1, patients took 300 mg of aspirin by mouth once daily for four cycles. The translational analysis covered eight patients: three from the first dose cohort and the first five from the second dose cohort. For Cohort 2, the dose was 1 Gy per fraction given every two weeks, adding up to 13 Gy in total across 26 weeks. Cyclophosphamide 200 mg/m2 was administered intravenously every two weeks, one day before each radiation and immunotherapy administration.

Trimming takes 2 bases from V and 5 bases from J, and the germline ends sit 15 bases apart. Counted from cysteine to phenylalanine, this CDR3 has 15 amino acids. Only CDR3 DNA is held: 45 bases, read in frame from base 1. CDR1 SGHDN and CDR2 FVKESK are derived from the germline V gene. There are many counts of this clonotype. The specificity of this receptor is unknown. No base-level quality is on record; no much larger clone is a single base apart. Reads for this sample came from an Illumina HiSeq 2500. First-strand cDNA was synthesized using Superscript III and a set of TRAV- and TRBV-specific primers, so that both TCRalpha and TCRbeta chains were covered. TCRs were amplified with Phusion for approximately 20 PCR cycles using a constant-region primer together with the adapter attached to the V primers. Isolated mRNA was amplified with the MessageAmp II aRNA Amplification Kit, using an approximately 16-hour in vitro transcription at 37°C. The Dynabeads mRNA DIRECT Purification Kit was used to isolate the mRNA for TCR sequencing. A second roughly 24-cycle Phusion PCR added indexed Illumina adapters, and products were purified with AMPure XP beads. Processing in the source paper ran as follows. Custom Perl scripts pooled TCR sequences encoding the same protein, removed out-of-frame sequences and computed each clonotype's abundance. The analysis excluded TCR sequences that were supported by just one read. Among the metrics used to describe the repertoires were Shannon entropy, Gini index, clonality, richness, and the frequency of TCRs shared between repertoires. The public reads were reprocessed in TCRdb via fastp at Q25 and MiXCR, keeping in-frame beta chains. Entries are consolidated by CDR3 protein sequence, retaining the most common genes and DNA. TCRdb, not the authors, supplied the V and J calls. Counted in this sample were about 60,000 distinct CDR3 sequences; approximately 26% of them appeared once. Jointly, the top ten make up around 5% of the sample.

This specimen's time point label, interpreted: before trial treatment. The donors took part in RACIN, a single-arm, phase I, dose-escalation trial that combined nivolumab, ipilimumab, aspirin, low-dose cyclophosphamide and low-dose radiotherapy. Patients were eligible if they had advanced solid tumors that were TIL-negative. The sample was PBMCs, taken before treatment. The sequence is built from TRBV14 and TRBJ1-2; possibly the D gene is TRBD1, per 6 matching bases. This sequence originates from a male donor with prostate cancer. The DNA is TGTGCCAGCAGCCAATCCAGCCAGGGGAGGTATGGCTACACCTTC. It codes for CASSQSSQGRYGYTF.